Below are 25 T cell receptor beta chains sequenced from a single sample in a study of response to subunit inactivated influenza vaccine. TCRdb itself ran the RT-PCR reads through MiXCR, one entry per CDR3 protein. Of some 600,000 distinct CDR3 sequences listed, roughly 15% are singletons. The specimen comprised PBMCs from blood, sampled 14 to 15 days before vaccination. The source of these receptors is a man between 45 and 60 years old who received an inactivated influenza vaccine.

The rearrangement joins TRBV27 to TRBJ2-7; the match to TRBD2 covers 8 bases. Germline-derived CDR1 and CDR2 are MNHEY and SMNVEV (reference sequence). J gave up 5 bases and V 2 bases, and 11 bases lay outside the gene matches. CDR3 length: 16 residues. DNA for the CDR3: TGTGCCAGCAGTTTAACCGGAGCGGGAGTTGTCCACGAGCAGTACTTC. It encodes CASSLTGAGVVHEQYF.

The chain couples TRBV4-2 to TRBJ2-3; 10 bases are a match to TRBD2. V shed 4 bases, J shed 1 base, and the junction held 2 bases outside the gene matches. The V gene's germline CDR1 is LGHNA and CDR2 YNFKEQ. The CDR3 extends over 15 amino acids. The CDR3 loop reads CASSRGTSGTDTQYF. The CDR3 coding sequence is TGTGCCAGCAGCCGCGGGACTAGCGGCACAGATACGCAGTATTTT.

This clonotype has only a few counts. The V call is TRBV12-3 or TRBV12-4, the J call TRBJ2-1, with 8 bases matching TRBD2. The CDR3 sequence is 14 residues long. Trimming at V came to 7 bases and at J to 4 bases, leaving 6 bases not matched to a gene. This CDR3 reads CASKLSGNYNEQFF. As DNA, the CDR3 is TGTGCCAGCAAACTTAGCGGGAATTACAATGAGCAGTTCTTC.

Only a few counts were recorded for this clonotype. The CDR3 nucleotides read TGCAGCGTCTTAGGGGGCGGATTACTAAACATTCAGTACTTC. Protein sequence: CSVLGGGLLNIQYF. V and J are TRBV29-1 and TRBJ2-4; 7 bases are shared with TRBD1. J was trimmed by 6 bases and V by 6 bases; bases with no gene match: 11. The CDR3 runs 14 residues. CDR1 and CDR2 from the germline V gene are SQVTM and ANQGSEA.

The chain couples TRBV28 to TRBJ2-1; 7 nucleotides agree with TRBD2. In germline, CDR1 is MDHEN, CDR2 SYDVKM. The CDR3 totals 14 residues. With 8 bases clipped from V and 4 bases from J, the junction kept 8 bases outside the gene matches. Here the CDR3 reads CASRGGPRYNEQFF. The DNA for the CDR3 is TGTGCCAGCCGGGGAGGGCCCCGGTACAATGAGCAGTTCTTC.

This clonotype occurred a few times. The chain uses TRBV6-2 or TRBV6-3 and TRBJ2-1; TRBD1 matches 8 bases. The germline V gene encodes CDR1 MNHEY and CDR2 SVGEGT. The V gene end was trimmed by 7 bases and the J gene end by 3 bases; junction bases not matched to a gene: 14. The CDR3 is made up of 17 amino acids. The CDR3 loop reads CASISPRDRRSYNEQFF. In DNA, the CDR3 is TGTGCCAGCATCTCTCCCCGGGACAGGAGAAGCTACAATGAGCAGTTCTTC.

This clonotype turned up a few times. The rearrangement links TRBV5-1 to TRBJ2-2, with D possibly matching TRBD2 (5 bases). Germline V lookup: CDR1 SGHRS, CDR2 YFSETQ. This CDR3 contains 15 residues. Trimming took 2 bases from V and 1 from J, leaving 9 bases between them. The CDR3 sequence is CASSFGRENTGELFF. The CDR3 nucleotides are TGCGCCAGCAGCTTCGGACGGGAGAACACCGGGGAGCTGTTTTTT. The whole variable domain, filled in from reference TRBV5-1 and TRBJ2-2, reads KAGVTQTPRYLIKTRGQQVTLSCSPISGHRSVSWYQQTPGQGLQFLFEYFSETQRNKGNFPGRFSGRQFSNSRSEMNVSTLELGDSALYLCASSFGRENTGELFFGEGSRLTVL.

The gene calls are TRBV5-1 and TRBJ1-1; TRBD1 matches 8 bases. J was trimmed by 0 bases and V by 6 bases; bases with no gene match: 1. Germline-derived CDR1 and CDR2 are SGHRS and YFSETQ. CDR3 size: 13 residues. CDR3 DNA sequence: TGCGCCAGCACAGGGGGCCTGAACACTGAAGCTTTCTTT. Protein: CASTGGLNTEAFF.

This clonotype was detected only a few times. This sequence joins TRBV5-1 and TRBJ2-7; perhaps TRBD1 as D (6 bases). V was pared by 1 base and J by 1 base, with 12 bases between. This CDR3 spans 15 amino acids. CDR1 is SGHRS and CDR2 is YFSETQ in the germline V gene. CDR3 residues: CASSLLQTGSYEQYF. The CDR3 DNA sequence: TGCGCCAGCAGCTTGCTCCAGACAGGATCCTACGAGCAGTACTTC. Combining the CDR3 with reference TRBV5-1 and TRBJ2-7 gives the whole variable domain KAGVTQTPRYLIKTRGQQVTLSCSPISGHRSVSWYQQTPGQGLQFLFEYFSETQRNKGNFPGRFSGRQFSNSRSEMNVSTLELGDSALYLCASSLLQTGSYEQYFGPGTRLTVT.

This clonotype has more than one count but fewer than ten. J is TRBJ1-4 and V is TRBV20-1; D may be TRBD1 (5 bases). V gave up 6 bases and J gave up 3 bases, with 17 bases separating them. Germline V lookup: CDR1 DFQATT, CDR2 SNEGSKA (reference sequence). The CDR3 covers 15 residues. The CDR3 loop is CSAPIPGFSNEKLFF. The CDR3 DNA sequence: TGCAGTGCCCCTATACCAGGGTTTTCTAATGAAAAACTGTTTTTT.

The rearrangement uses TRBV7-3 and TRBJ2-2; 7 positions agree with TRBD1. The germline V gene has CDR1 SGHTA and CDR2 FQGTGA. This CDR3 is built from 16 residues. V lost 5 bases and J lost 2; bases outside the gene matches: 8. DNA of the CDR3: TGTGCCAGCAGCAAAACCGGGACAGACAACACCGGGGAGCTGTTTTTT. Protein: CASSKTGTDNTGELFF.

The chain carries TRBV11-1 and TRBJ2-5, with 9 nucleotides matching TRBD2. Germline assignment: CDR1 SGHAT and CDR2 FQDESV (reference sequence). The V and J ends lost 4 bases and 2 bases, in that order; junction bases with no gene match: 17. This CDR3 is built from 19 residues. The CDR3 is CASSSSPGLAYLWQETQYF. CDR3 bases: TGTGCCAGCAGCTCGTCCCCGGGACTAGCATATTTGTGGCAAGAGACCCAGTACTTC.

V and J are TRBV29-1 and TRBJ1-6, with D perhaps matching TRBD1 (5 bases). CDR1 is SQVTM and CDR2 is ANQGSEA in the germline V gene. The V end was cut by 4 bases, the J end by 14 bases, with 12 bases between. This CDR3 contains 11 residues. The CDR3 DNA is TGCAGCGTTGCAGGGCAGGGCACCCTCCACTTT. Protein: CSVAGQGTLHF.

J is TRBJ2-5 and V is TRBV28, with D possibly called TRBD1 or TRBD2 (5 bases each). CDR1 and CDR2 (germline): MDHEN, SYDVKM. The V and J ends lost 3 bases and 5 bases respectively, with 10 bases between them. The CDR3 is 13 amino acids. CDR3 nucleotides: TGTGCCAGCAGTTTTGCAGGGACCGAGACCCAGTACTTC. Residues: CASSFAGTETQYF.

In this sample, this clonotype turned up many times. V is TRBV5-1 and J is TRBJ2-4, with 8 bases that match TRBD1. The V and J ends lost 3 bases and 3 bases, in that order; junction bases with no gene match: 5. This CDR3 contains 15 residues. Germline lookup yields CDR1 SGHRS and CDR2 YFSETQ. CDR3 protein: CASSSGQGGKNIQYF. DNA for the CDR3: TGCGCCAGCAGCTCTGGACAGGGAGGCAAAAACATTCAGTACTTC.

The CDR3: CASRRDGAQETQYF. The DNA for the CDR3 is TGTGCCAGCAGAAGGGACGGCGCCCAAGAGACCCAGTACTTC. This chain uses TRBV6-2 or TRBV6-3 with TRBJ2-5; D possibly matches TRBD1 or TRBD2 (5 bases each). CDR1 is MNHEY and CDR2 is SVGEGT in the germline V gene. Trimming took off 6 bases at V and 1 base at J, with 12 bases between the two ends. This CDR3 contains 14 residues.

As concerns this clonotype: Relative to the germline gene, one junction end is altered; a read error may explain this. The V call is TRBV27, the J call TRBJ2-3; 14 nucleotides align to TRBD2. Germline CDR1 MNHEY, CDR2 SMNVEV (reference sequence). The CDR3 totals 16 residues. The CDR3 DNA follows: TGTGCCAGCACTTTTAAGACGGGACTAGCGGGAGATACGCAGTGTTTT. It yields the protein CASTFKTGLAGDTQCF.

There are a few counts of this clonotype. CDR3 nucleotide sequence: TGCGCCAGCAGCCCAGGAAGGGGGCGCGAAGAAAAACTGTTTTTT. This translates into CASSPGRGREEKLFF. The chain links TRBV4-1 to TRBJ1-4; 7 positions agree with TRBD1. Germline V CDR1 and CDR2: MGHRA, YSYEKL. V dropped 4 bases and J dropped 8; count of bases not matched to a gene: 10. The CDR3 loop spans 15 amino acids.

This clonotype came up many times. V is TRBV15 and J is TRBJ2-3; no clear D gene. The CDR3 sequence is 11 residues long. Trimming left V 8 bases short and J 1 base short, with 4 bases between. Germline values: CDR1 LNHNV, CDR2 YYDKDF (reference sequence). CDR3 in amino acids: CATQGTDTQYF. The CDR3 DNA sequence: TGTGCCACCCAGGGCACAGATACGCAGTATTTT.

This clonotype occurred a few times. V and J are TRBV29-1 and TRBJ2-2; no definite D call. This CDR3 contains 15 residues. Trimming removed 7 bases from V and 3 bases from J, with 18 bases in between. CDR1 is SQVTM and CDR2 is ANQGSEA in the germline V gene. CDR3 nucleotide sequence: TGCAGCGCCCTTCTAGGGCCTGTTCACACCGGGGAGCTGTTTTTT. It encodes CSALLGPVHTGELFF.

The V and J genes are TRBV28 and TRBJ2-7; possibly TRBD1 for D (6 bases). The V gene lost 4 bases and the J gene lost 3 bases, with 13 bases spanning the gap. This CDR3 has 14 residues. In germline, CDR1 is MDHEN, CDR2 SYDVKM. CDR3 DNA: TGTGCCAGCAGTTACCCAGGGGCAGACTACGAGCAGTACTTC. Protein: CASSYPGADYEQYF.

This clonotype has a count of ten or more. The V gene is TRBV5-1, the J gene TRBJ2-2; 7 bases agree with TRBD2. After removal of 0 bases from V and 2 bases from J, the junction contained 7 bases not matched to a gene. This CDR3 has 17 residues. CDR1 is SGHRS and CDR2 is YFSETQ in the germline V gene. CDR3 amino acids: CASSLGASGLNTGELFF. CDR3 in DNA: TGCGCCAGCAGCTTGGGCGCTAGCGGCCTTAACACCGGGGAGCTGTTTTTT.

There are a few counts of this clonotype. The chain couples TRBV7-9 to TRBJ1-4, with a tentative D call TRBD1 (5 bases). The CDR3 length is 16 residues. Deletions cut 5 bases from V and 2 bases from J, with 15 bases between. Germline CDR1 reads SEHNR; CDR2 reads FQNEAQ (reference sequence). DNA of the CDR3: TGTGCCAGCAGCCCGACCCGGGAGGGGACTAATGAAAAACTGTTTTTT. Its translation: CASSPTREGTNEKLFF.

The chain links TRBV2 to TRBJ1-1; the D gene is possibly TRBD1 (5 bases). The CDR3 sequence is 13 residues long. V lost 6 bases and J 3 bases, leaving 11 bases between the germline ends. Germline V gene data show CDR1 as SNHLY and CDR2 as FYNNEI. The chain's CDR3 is CASRMLGDTEAFF. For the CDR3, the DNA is TGTGCCAGCAGGATGTTGGGGGACACTGAAGCTTTCTTT.

CDR3 nucleotide sequence: TGCAGTGCTTCCTACAACAGTAACTATGGCTACACCTTC. Translating it yields CSASYNSNYGYTF. The chain has TRBV20-1 and TRBJ1-2; D gene ambiguous. The CDR3 consists of 13 residues. V lost 5 bases and J 1 base, leaving 11 bases between the germline ends. Germline V gene lookup returns CDR1 DFQATT and CDR2 SNEGSKA (reference sequence).